The TCR beta chain under discussion was sequenced for a study of blood T cell repertoires in COVID-19. Using immunoSEQ multiplex PCR, the repertoire was profiled, and TCRdb retains in-frame clones only, with some absent. The table lists fewer than 250,000 clones, roughly 87% of them singletons. This CDR3 region has 17 residues. V lost 4 bases, J lost 2 bases, and 11 bases stayed unmatched. From germline, CDR1 is SNHLY and CDR2 FYNNEI. The chain links TRBV2 to TRBJ1-2, with 9 bases matching TRBD1. The receptor was derived from a man aged 25-45 years who had recovered from COVID-19. The material sequenced was PBMCs or T cells enriched from blood (not recorded which). DNA for the CDR3: TGTGCCAGCAGTGGGACCCTGACAGGGGGTAGGAACTATGGCTACACCTTC. This sequence encodes CASSGTLTGGRNYGYTF.